This record covers a single T cell receptor beta chain. Its antigen target is currently unknown. Peripheral blood mononuclear cells were isolated from healthy donor buffy coats by density gradient separation. In the study, total CD8+ T cells were enriched by negative magnetic separation with EasySep or MojoSort CD8+ T cell isolation kits. An RNeasy Mini Kit was used to extract total RNA from duplicate vials of around 140,000 sorted CD8+ T cells per subset. PBMCs were used either fresh or after cryopreservation in fetal bovine serum containing 10% DMSO. Fluorescence-activated cell sorting on a FACSAria III was used to sort CD8+ T cell subsets to purity. A Human TCR Profiling Kit was used to prepare UMI-labeled 5' RACE TCRbeta libraries. The same number of PCR cycles was used to prepare all TCRbeta libraries in parallel. Turning to the authors' computational methods: Each TCRbeta library contained between roughly 2,800 and 20,000 functional CDR3beta clonotypes. MIGEC 1.2.9 was used for UMI extraction and consensus assembly, with a minimum of three reads required per UMI. MiXCR 3.0.3 was used to extract the in-frame CDR3beta repertoires. Diversity metrics were computed in VDJtools 1.2.1 after downsampling each sample to 42,000 randomly selected UMIs. For the top 3,000 clones of each sample pair, the repertoire overlap metrics D, R and F2 were calculated in VDJtools. The reads were reprocessed in TCRdb, with one entry per CDR3 protein sequence and no accompanying DNA. TCRdb's processing, not the authors', yielded these V and J calls. This sample's records show 8,500 to 10,000 distinct CDR3 sequences. Jointly, the top ten make up less than 25% of the sample.

This entry belongs to a study of human CD8 memory T cell subsets (dated by TCRdb to 2018 to 2021). About the study as a whole: The clonal relationships among stem-like (TSTEM), progenitor exhausted-like (TPEX) and effector memory CD8+ T cell subsets were assessed by comparing the TCRbeta repertoires of these subsets. TCRbeta repertoires were obtained from six donors, each contributing TSTEM, TPEX and effector memory subsets. Here is what the overall study found, with its caveats: Sequencing was limited to TCRbeta chains, and the repertoire comparisons were based on roughly 6 donors analyzed with paired t-tests and Bonferroni correction. Based on Chao1 estimates, TSTEM subsets appeared to have greater repertoire diversity than TPEX subsets, which could potentially reflect a broader range of specificities. The stem-like TSTEM and TPEX subsets each shared clonotypes with effector memory cells, but the TSTEM and TPEX repertoires had minimal overlap with each other, suggesting distinct antigen spectra. Normalized Shannon-Wiener diversity was similarly high in TSTEM and TPEX subsets, while effector memory subsets were less diverse by comparison.

Taken from the germline V gene (reference sequence), the CDR1 and CDR2 loops are SEHNR and FQNEAQ. The cysteine opens and the phenylalanine closes a CDR3 of 16 amino acids. There is no recorded DNA. The material sequenced was CD8+ T cells from PBMCs. This chain joins TRBV7-9 to TRBJ2-5; TCRdb designates TRBD2, a call that cannot be tested without DNA. This TCR was sampled from a human donor in good health. The CDR3 loop reads CASSPGLAGDPETQYF.